The present T cell receptor beta chain was sequenced within a study of monozygotic twins with inflammatory bowel disease. Using eight separate reactions per sample, the authors generated cDNA. Each UMI harboured a 6-nucleotide sample barcode and was appended via template switching. TCRdb reprocessed the 5' RACE reads and stores each CDR3 protein as one record, lacking DNA. The sample includes about 150,000 distinct CDR3 sequences. The sequence was obtained from a human donor with ulcerative colitis or Crohn's disease, or a healthy co-twin of an affected twin (not recorded which). The specimen was blood.

This chain's CDR3 is CSARDLVREVKNIQYF. The V gene is TRBV20-1, the J gene TRBJ2-4; TCRdb's assignment of TRBD2 cannot be checked, as there is no DNA. This CDR3 has 16 amino acids. Germline CDR1 reads DFQATT; CDR2 reads SNEGSKA (reference sequence).